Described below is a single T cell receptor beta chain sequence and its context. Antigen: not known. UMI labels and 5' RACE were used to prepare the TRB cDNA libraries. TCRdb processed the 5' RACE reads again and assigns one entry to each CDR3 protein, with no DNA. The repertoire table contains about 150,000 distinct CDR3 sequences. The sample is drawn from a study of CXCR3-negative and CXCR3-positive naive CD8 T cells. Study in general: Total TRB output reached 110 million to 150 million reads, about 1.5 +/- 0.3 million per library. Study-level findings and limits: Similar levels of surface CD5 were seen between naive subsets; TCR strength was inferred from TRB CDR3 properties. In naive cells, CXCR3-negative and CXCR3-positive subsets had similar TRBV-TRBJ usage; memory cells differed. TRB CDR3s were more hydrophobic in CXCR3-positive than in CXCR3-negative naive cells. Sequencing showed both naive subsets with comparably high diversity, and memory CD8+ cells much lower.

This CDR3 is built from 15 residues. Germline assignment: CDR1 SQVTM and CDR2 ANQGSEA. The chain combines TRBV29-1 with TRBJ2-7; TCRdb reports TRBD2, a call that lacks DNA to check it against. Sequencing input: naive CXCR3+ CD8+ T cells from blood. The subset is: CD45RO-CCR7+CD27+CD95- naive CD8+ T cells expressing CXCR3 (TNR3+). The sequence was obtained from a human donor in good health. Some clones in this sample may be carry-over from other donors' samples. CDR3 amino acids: CSVEVLERETYEQYF.